This T cell receptor beta chain was found in a study of blood T cell repertoires in COVID-19. This clone appeared a few times. CDR1 and CDR2 from the germline V gene are MRHNA and SNTAGT. Trimming shortened V by 3 bases and J by 3 bases, and 5 bases separated the two germline ends. This CDR3 comprises 13 residues. This table comes from immunoSEQ multiplex PCR, and its TCRdb copy is limited to in-frame clones, with some not included. The sample records around 160,000 clones, roughly 90% being singletons. The sequence derives from a woman in her twenties or thirties with acute COVID-19. Sequencing was performed on PBMCs or T cells enriched from blood (not recorded which). The rearrangement uses TRBV6-4 and TRBJ2-2; D perhaps matches TRBD2 (5 bases). CDR3 coding DNA: TGTGCCAGCAGTGAGGACTACACCGGGGAGCTGTTTTTT. Translation: CASSEDYTGELFF.